These 26 T cell receptor beta chains were sequenced from one sample in a study of blood T cells in healthy people across ages. The second PCR ran roughly 7 to 12 cycles with a sample-barcoded 5' primer and J-beta primers. TCRdb re-called the 5' RACE reads through MiXCR, storing one row per CDR3 protein. The sample records some 1.6 million distinct CDR3 sequences, about 32% being singletons. Source material: blood. The receptors derive from a woman aged 25 to 39 in good health.

This clonotype was seen only once. The chain carries TRBV30 and TRBJ1-5, with a tentative D call TRBD1 (6 bases). Looked up from germline, CDR1 is GTSNPN and CDR2 is SVGIG (reference sequence). This CDR3 spans 15 amino acids. Trimming pared 1 base from V and 0 bases from J, leaving 10 bases between. The CDR3 protein is CAWSGTAHSNQPQHF. The DNA for the CDR3 is TGTGCCTGGAGTGGGACAGCCCATAGCAATCAGCCCCAGCATTTT.

As to this clonotype: This could be a read error, since a much larger clone is one nucleotide away. The rearrangement links TRBV4-1 to TRBJ2-5; either TRBD1 or TRBD2 may supply D (5 bases each). CDR1 MGHRA and CDR2 YSYEKL come from the germline V gene. Between the trimmed V and J ends, which lost 1 base and 11 bases, there was a span of 17 bases. The CDR3 covers 14 residues. CDR3 loop: CASSQVGTTGKQYF. Written as DNA, the CDR3 is TGCGCCAGCAGCCAAGTGGGGACGACGGGGAAGCAGTACTTC.

The chain is built from TRBV5-1 and TRBJ2-5; D possibly corresponds to TRBD2 (5 bases). TRBJ2-7 explains the end of the DNA better; the J call may be wrong. Germline CDR1 is SGHRS and CDR2 is YFSETQ. The CDR3 contains 13 residues. The chain's CDR3 is CASSLGKGSEQYF. The DNA for the CDR3 is TGCGCCAGCAGCTTGGGTAAAGGGAGCGAGCAGTACTTC.

There are a few counts of this clonotype. This chain uses TRBV20-1 with TRBJ2-1; 7 bases fit TRBD2. V shed 4 bases and J 5 bases; nucleotides not matched to a gene: 11. Per the germline V gene, CDR1 is DFQATT and CDR2 is SNEGSKA (reference sequence). The CDR3 is 15 amino acids. This CDR3 reads CSATNGGRQNNEQFF. The CDR3, as DNA: TGCAGTGCTACGAATGGCGGGAGACAAAACAATGAGCAGTTCTTC.

A remark on this clonotype: A much bigger clone sits one base away, suggesting this may be a read error. The V and J genes are TRBV7-2 and TRBJ2-1, with D perhaps matching TRBD1 (7 bases). Trimming left V 4 bases short and J 12 bases short, with 13 bases between. CDR1 is SGHTA, CDR2 FQGNSA, per germline. The CDR3 has 12 amino acids. CDR3: CASSWQGGSQFF. CDR3 nucleotides: TGTGCCAGCAGCTGGCAGGGGGGTTCGCAGTTCTTC.

This chain uses TRBV6-5 with TRBJ2-5; D remains unclear. CDR1 MNHEY and CDR2 SVGAGI come from the germline V gene. The germline V and J ends were trimmed by 6 bases and 5 bases, with 10 bases remaining between them. This CDR3 region has 12 residues. The CDR3 region is CASRNGGETQYF. The CDR3 coding sequence is TGTGCCAGCAGAAATGGTGGGGAGACCCAGTACTTC.

This clonotype was detected many times. V gene TRBV29-1 combines with J gene TRBJ2-3; TRBD1 is a possible D gene (5 bases). Trimming took 4 bases from V and 2 from J, leaving 10 bases between them. Germline CDR1 reads SQVTM; CDR2 reads ANQGSEA. The CDR3 contains 13 residues. The CDR3 nucleotides read TGCAGCGTTGGGGGCCTGTTCACAGATACGCAGTATTTT. This encodes CSVGGLFTDTQYF.

In this sample, this clonotype turned up many times. The chain combines TRBV29-1 with TRBJ1-1; D is unresolved. V lost 7 bases, J lost 0 bases, and 3 bases lay in between. The germline V gene has CDR1 SQVTM and CDR2 ANQGSEA. The CDR3 is made up of 10 amino acids. CDR3 DNA sequence: TGCAGCGCTATGAACACTGAAGCTTTCTTT. As protein: CSAMNTEAFF.

This clonotype was counted only a few times. This chain connects TRBV28 to TRBJ2-7; TRBD1 might be the D (5 bases). The germline gives CDR1 MDHEN, CDR2 SYDVKM. This CDR3 has 16 amino acids. V was pared by 5 bases and J by 4 bases, with 21 bases between. In nucleotides, the CDR3 is TGTGCCAGCAGTCGTCCCAGGGTGCAGATTCTTTACGAGCAGTACTTC. It yields the protein CASSRPRVQILYEQYF.

This clonotype was picked up a small number of times. The chain uses TRBV5-1 and TRBJ2-3, with D unclear. CDR1 SGHRS and CDR2 YFSETQ come from the germline V gene. This CDR3 is 14 amino acids long. The V end lost 3 bases, the J end lost 4 bases, and 12 bases lay between the germline ends. The CDR3 DNA follows: TGCGCCAGCAGCTCTGGGCAGGACCCAGATACGCAGTATTTT. It specifies CASSSGQDPDTQYF.

This chain joins TRBV14 and TRBJ1-4; no reliable D call. Germline CDR1 SGHDN, CDR2 FVKESK. The CDR3 covers 17 residues. Trimming removed 0 bases at V and 0 bases at J, with 11 bases between. The CDR3 DNA reads as TGTGCCAGCAGCCAAGAGGCGGGGAACCCAACTAATGAAAAACTGTTTTTT. Residues: CASSQEAGNPTNEKLFF.

V and J are TRBV28 and TRBJ1-1, with D hard to call. The germline V gene has CDR1 MDHEN and CDR2 SYDVKM. There are 12 residues in the CDR3. The germline V and J ends were trimmed by 6 bases and 4 bases, with 9 bases remaining between them. The CDR3 region has the DNA TGTGCCAGCAGATGGGTTGGCACTGAAGCTTTCTTT. Protein sequence: CASRWVGTEAFF.

This clonotype was observed many times. The genes are TRBV29-1 and TRBJ2-1; D is unresolved. The CDR3 is made up of 12 amino acids. Trimming removed 6 bases from V and 1 base from J, with 7 bases in between. The germline gives CDR1 SQVTM, CDR2 ANQGSEA. CDR3 sequence reads: CSVHGSYNEQFF. The DNA of the CDR3 is TGCAGCGTCCATGGATCCTACAATGAGCAGTTCTTC.

Many counts were recorded for this clonotype. V and J are TRBV28 and TRBJ2-1; D call uncertain. The V end lost 3 bases, the J end lost 4 bases, and 10 bases lay between the germline ends. CDR1 and CDR2 (germline): MDHEN, SYDVKM. This CDR3 spans 14 amino acids. The DNA of the CDR3 is TGTGCCAGCAGTTTGACGTCCCGGTACAATGAGCAGTTCTTC. Residues: CASSLTSRYNEQFF.

There are a few counts of this clonotype. V gene TRBV10-1 combines with J gene TRBJ2-3, with 9 bases matching TRBD1. V was pared by 5 bases and J by 10 bases, with 4 bases of the junction left unmatched. Germline-derived CDR1 and CDR2 are WNHNN and SYGVQD (reference sequence). CDR3 size: 12 residues. CDR3 amino acids: CASSTGQGAQYF. The CDR3 nucleotides are TGCGCCAGCAGTACGGGACAGGGTGCGCAGTATTTT.

This chain joins TRBV6-5 and TRBJ2-5, with D perhaps given as TRBD1 or TRBD2 (5 bases each). Germline V CDR1 and CDR2: MNHEY, SVGAGI. The CDR3 totals 13 residues. Between the trimmed V and J ends, which lost 7 bases and 7 bases, there was a span of 16 bases. CDR3: CASTLGHGATQYF. The CDR3 DNA is TGTGCCAGCACCCTGGGTCACGGGGCGACCCAGTACTTC.

The table lists this clonotype with a few counts. V usage is TRBV20-1 and J usage is TRBJ2-1; possibly TRBD1 for D (5 bases). Per germline, CDR1 DFQATT and CDR2 SNEGSKA (reference sequence). The CDR3 spans 14 residues. Between the trimmed V and J ends, which lost 3 bases and 9 bases, there was a span of 18 bases. CDR3: CSARGQTISAEQFF. The CDR3 coding sequence is TGCAGTGCTAGGGGGCAAACTATCTCCGCTGAGCAGTTCTTC.

The rearrangement joins TRBV20-1 to TRBJ1-6; D gene uncertain. The CDR3 runs to 13 residues. Germline V lookup: CDR1 DFQATT, CDR2 SNEGSKA (reference sequence). V dropped 4 bases and J dropped 8 bases, with 12 bases sitting between them. CDR3 DNA sequence: TGCAGTGCTATCGGTGACGCGGATTCACCCCTCCACTTT. Translated, it gives CSAIGDADSPLHF.

The DNA of the CDR3 is TGTGCCAGCAGCCAAGGGACGGGGCTGAGAACTGAAGCTTTCTTT. Translation gives CASSQGTGLRTEAFF. The chain links TRBV3-1 to TRBJ1-1; tentative D call: TRBD1 (5 bases). Trimming took 1 base from V and 5 from J, leaving 14 bases between them. CDR3 length equals 15 residues. Germline V CDR1 and CDR2: LGHDT, YNNKEL (reference sequence).

V and J are TRBV12-3 or TRBV12-4 and TRBJ2-3, with D maybe TRBD2 (6 bases). CDR3 length equals 15 residues. Trimming took off 5 bases at V and 2 bases at J, with 14 bases between the two ends. The CDR3 DNA reads TGTGCCAGCAGTCACGAGACTAGGTACACAGATACGCAGTATTTT. Its translation is CASSHETRYTDTQYF.

The CDR3 here is CSATPPRGVDEQFF. CDR3 DNA: TGCAGTGCTACCCCCCCGCGGGGGGTTGATGAGCAGTTCTTC. The chain joins TRBV20-1 to TRBJ2-1; 8 nucleotides match TRBD2. V gave up 4 bases and J gave up 8 bases; unmatched junction bases: 10. CDR1 and CDR2 from the germline V gene are DFQATT and SNEGSKA (reference sequence). There are 14 residues in the CDR3.

The sample holds a few counts of this clonotype. The V and J genes are TRBV11-3 and TRBJ2-3, with TRBD2 as a possible D gene (5 bases). The germline V gene has CDR1 SGHNT and CDR2 YENEEA. This CDR3 comprises 13 residues. Trimming pared 3 bases from V and 5 bases from J, leaving 9 bases between. CDR3 in amino acids: CASSFSSGDTQYF. The CDR3 bases are TGTGCCAGCAGCTTTTCCAGCGGAGATACGCAGTATTTT.

This sequence joins TRBV20-1 and TRBJ2-4; D is unclear. V was pared by 6 bases and J by 8 bases, with 23 bases between. The CDR3 runs to 15 residues. The germline V gene has CDR1 DFQATT and CDR2 SNEGSKA (reference sequence). The CDR3 loop reads CSARKTERMSHIQYF. The CDR3 DNA sequence: TGCAGTGCAAGGAAGACCGAAAGAATGAGCCACATTCAGTACTTC.

This clonotype has more than one count but fewer than ten. At one boundary the junction diverges from the germline segment, which might be a read error. This rearrangement joins TRBV3-1 to TRBJ2-3; 9 nucleotides line up with TRBD2. CDR1 is LGHDT and CDR2 is YNNKEL in the germline V gene (reference sequence). The CDR3 has 17 residues. CDR3 amino acids: CASSQDFPGTSKDTQYF. CDR3 coding DNA: TGTGCCAGCAGCCAAGATTTTCCGGGGACTAGCAAAGATACGCAGTATTTT.

This clonotype came up a few times. The genes are TRBV27 and TRBJ1-1; D not resolved. The CDR3 consists of 14 residues. Trimming left V 5 bases short and J 1 base short, with 11 bases between. The V gene's germline CDR1 is MNHEY and CDR2 SMNVEV (reference sequence). CDR3 sequence: CASSPNGENTEAFF. CDR3 bases: TGTGCCAGCAGTCCCAACGGAGAGAACACTGAAGCTTTCTTT.

The V call is TRBV3-1, the J call TRBJ2-1; a weak D match, TRBD2 (6 bases). CDR1 and CDR2 from the germline V gene are LGHDT and YNNKEL (reference sequence). Trimming cost V 6 bases and J 2 bases, with 17 bases left between them. The CDR3 length is 16 residues. The CDR3 bases are TGTGCCAGCAGTCCCGGTAGGGGACTGACCTACAATGAGCAGTTCTTC. Translating it yields CASSPGRGLTYNEQFF.